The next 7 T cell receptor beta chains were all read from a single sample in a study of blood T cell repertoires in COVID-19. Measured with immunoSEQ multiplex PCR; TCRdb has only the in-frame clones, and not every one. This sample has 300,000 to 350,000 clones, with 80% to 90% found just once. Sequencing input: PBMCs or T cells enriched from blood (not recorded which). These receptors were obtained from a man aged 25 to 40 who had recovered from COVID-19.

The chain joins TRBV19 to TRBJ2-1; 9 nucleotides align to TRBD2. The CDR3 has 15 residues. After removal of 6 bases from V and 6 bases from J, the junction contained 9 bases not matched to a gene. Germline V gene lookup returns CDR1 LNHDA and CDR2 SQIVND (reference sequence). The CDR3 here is CASSTSGTSPNEQFF. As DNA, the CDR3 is TGTGCCAGTAGCACATCCGGGACTAGCCCCAATGAGCAGTTCTTC.

CDR3 region: CASVVSLTGELFF. DNA of the CDR3: TGTGCCAGCGTTGTCTCGCTAACCGGGGAGCTGTTTTTT. The chain links TRBV2 to TRBJ2-2, with D unresolved. The CDR3 is 13 amino acids. V was cut by 8 bases and J by 5 bases, with 12 bases left in between. Germline V gene lookup returns CDR1 SNHLY and CDR2 FYNNEI.

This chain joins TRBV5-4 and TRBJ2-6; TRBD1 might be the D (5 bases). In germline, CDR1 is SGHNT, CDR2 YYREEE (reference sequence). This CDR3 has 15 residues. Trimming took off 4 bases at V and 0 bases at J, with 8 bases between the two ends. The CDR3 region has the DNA TGTGCCAGCAGCCAGACAGACTCTGGGGCCAACGTCCTGACTTTC. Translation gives CASSQTDSGANVLTF.

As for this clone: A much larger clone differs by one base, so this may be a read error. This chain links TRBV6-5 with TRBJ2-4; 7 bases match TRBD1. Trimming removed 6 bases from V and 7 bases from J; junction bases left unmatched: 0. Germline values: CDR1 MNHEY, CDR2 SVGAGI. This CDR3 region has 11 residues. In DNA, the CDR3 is TGTGCCAGCAGGACAGGGAACATTCAGTACTTC. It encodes CASRTGNIQYF.

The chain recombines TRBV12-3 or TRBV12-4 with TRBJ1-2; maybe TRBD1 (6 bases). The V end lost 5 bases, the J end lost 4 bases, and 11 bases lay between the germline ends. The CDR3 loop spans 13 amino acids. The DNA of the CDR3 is TGTGCCAGCAGTCGGACAGCAAGCTATGGCTACACCTTC. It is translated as CASSRTASYGYTF.

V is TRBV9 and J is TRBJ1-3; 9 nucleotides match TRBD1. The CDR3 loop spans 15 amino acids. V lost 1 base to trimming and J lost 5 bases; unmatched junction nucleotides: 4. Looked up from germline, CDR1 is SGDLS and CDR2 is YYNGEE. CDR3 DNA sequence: TGTGCCAGCAGCGTAAGGGGGACAGGGCGAAACACCATATATTTT. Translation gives CASSVRGTGRNTIYF.

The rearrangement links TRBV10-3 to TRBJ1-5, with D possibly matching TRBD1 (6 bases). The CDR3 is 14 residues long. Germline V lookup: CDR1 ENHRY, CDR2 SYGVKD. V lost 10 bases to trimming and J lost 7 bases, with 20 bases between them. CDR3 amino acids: CATRGEARTQPQHF. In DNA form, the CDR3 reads TGTGCCACCAGGGGTGAGGCCCGAACCCAGCCCCAGCATTTT.